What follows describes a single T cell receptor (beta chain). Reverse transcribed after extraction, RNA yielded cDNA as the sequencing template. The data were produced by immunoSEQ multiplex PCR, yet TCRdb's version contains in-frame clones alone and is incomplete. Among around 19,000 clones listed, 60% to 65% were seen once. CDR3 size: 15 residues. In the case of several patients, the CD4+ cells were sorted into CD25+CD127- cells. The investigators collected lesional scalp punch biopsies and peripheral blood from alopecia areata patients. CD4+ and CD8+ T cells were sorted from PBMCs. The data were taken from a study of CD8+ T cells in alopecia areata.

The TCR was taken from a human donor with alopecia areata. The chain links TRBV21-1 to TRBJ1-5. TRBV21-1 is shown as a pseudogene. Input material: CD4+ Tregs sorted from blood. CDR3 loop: CASSNGGDEDRPQHF. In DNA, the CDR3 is TGTGCCAGCAGCAATGGGGGGGACGAGGATCGGCCCCAGCATTTT.